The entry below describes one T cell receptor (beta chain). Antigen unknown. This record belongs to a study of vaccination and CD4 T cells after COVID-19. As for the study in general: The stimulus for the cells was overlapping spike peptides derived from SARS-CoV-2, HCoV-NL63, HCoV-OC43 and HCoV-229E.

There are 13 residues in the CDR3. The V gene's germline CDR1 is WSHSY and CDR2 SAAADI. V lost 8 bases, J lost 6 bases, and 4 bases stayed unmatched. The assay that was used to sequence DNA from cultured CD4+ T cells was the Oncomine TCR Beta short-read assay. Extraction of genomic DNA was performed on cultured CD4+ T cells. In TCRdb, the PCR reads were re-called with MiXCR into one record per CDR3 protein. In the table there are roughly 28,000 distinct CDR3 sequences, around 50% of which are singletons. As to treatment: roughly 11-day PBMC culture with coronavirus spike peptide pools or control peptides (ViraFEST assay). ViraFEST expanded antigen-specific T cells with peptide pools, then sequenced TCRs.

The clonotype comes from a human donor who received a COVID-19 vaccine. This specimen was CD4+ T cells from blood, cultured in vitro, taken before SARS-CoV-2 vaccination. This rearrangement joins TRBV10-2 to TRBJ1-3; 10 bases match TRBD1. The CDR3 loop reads CASLGQGKNTIYF. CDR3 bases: TGCGCCAGCCTGGGACAGGGGAAAAACACCATATATTTT.